This record concerns one T cell receptor beta chain sequence. These data belong to a study of cytomegalovirus exposure and HLA in healthy donors. Deletions cut 0 bases from V and 4 bases from J, with 12 bases between. The CDR3 contains 16 residues. From germline, CDR1 is MNHEY and CDR2 SVGAGI. The PCR employed 60 Vbeta primers together with 13 Jbeta primers. Data came from immunoSEQ multiplex PCR; TCRdb stores just in-frame clones and leaves some out. The sample holds around 140,000 clones. The sample taken for sequencing was PBMCs. This chain connects TRBV6-5 to TRBJ2-2; possibly TRBD1 for D (5 bases). The source of this sequence is a woman aged 40 to 50 in good health and CMV-seronegative. The CDR3 region is CASSYSRTQITGELFF. The CDR3 coding sequence is TGTGCCAGCAGTTACTCCCGGACACAAATCACCGGGGAGCTGTTTTTT.